The 5 T cell receptor beta chains given below trace back to one sample, sequenced in a study of blood T cell repertoires in COVID-19. TCRdb's copy holds only in-frame clones and misses some; the assay was immunoSEQ multiplex PCR. The sample contains about 220,000 clones, approximately 82% of which appear only once. The sequencing input was peripheral blood. Receptors originate from a woman aged 80 or older with acute or convalescent COVID-19.

The chain couples TRBV6-5 to TRBJ1-2, with TRBD1 as a possible D gene (6 bases). Germline CDR1 and CDR2: MNHEY and SVGAGI. V lost 7 bases to trimming and J lost 2 bases, with 14 bases between them. This CDR3 region has 14 residues. CDR3 sequence (DNA): TGTGCCAGCACCACCGGGAGGGGGAACTATGGCTACACCTTC. Protein product: CASTTGRGNYGYTF.

The rearrangement joins TRBV28 to TRBJ1-5; tentative D call: TRBD1 (5 bases). V lost 6 bases, J lost 2 bases, and 20 bases lay in between. This CDR3 comprises 17 residues. Germline lookup yields CDR1 MDHEN and CDR2 SYDVKM. CDR3 sequence (DNA): TGTGCCAGCAGCTCCCGGGGCCGCGGAGGGCGCAATCAGCCCCAGCATTTT. Translated, it gives CASSSRGRGGRNQPQHF.

V usage is TRBV12-3 or TRBV12-4 and J usage is TRBJ1-2; D gene uncertain. CDR3 length: 13 amino acids. V lost 1 base and J 10 bases, leaving 13 bases between the germline ends. The CDR3 sequence: CASSLDHGGDYTF. CDR3 nucleotide sequence: TGTGCCAGCAGTTTAGATCACGGAGGAGACTACACCTTC.

The chain links TRBV30 to TRBJ1-1; the match to TRBD1 covers 7 bases. V was pared by 2 bases and J by 4 bases, with 7 bases of the junction left unmatched. The germline CDR1 and CDR2 sequences are GTSNPN and SVGIG (reference sequence). The CDR3 totals 14 residues. The CDR3 nucleotides read TGTGCCTGGAGTCCTAAGGGGGCGGGCACTGAAGCTTTCTTT. Its protein is CAWSPKGAGTEAFF.

CDR3 residues: CASSLNSGGPNTGELFF. The CDR3 DNA follows: TGTGCCAGCAGCCTTAATAGCGGGGGGCCGAACACCGGGGAGCTGTTTTTT. V is TRBV11-2 and J is TRBJ2-2, with 10 bases identical to TRBD2. The CDR3 loop spans 17 amino acids. V lost 5 bases and J lost 0; bases outside the gene matches: 6. Germline V gene data show CDR1 as SGHAT and CDR2 as FQNNGV.